Listed below are T cell receptor beta chains from one sample, sequenced in a study of beta chain features in type 1 diabetes. Profiled with immunoSEQ multiplex PCR; TCRdb holds only in-frame clones, not every one. The sample consists of roughly 450,000 clones, around 13% of them appearing once. Input material: naive CD4+ T cells from blood. These receptors came from a young man in good health. Each CDR3 is given with its conserved first and last residue. The D gene is left open where the match is weak. Clone size is not always given. Where it is, it says once, few, many or a class for expanded clones.

V gene	clone size	D gene	J gene	CDR3 DNA	CDR3 protein
TRBV6-4	NA	NA	TRBJ1-1	TGTGCCAGCAGCCGAAAGTGGGGGGTCCACACTGAAGCTTTCTTT	CASSRKWGVHTEAFF
TRBV15	few	NA	TRBJ2-7	TGTGCCACCAGCATCAGGGGGAGGAGCGAGCAGTACTTC	CATSIRGRSEQYF
TRBV7-3	NA	TRBD2	TRBJ2-1	TGTGCCAGCAGCTTGGTAGGGACTAGCAGCGAGCAGTTCTTC	CASSLVGTSSEQFF
TRBV11-1	NA	NA	TRBJ1-4	TGTGCCAGCAGCGTGGGACCGAGTAATGAAAAACTGTTTTTT	CASSVGPSNEKLFF
TRBV9	NA	NA	TRBJ2-5	TGTGCCAGCAACCAGGGGCGCGGAAACCAAGAGACCCAGTACTTC	CASNQGRGNQETQYF
TRBV9	few	NA	TRBJ2-2	TGTGCCAGCAGCGTTATAGCGGCGAACACCGGGGAGCTGTTTTTT	CASSVIAANTGELFF
TRBV18	few	NA	TRBJ2-6	TGTGCCAGCTCACTGAGCTCTGGGGCCAACGTCCTGACTTTC	CASSLSSGANVLTF
TRBV29-1	NA	NA	TRBJ1-2	TGCAGCGTTGAACCCTATAACTATGGCTACACCTTC	CSVEPYNYGYTF
TRBV27	NA	NA	TRBJ1-2	TGTGCCAGCAGTTCCTCCGGGGGGCTCGGCTACACCTTC	CASSSSGGLGYTF
TRBV11-2	few	TRBD2	TRBJ2-7	TGTGCCAGCAGCGCCGGACTAGCGGGCTACGAGCAGTACTTC	CASSAGLAGYEQYF
TRBV7-8	few	NA	TRBJ2-1	TGTGCCAGCAGCTTATCGACAGGAAACAATGAGCAGTTCTTC	CASSLSTGNNEQFF
TRBV7-9	few	NA	TRBJ2-7	TGTGCCAGCAGCTTCCAAGGATTCACCTACGAGCAGTACTTC	CASSFQGFTYEQYF
TRBV29-1	NA	TRBD1	TRBJ2-7	TGCAGCGTAGGGGCAGGGGGCTACGAGCAGTACTTC	CSVGAGGYEQYF
TRBV30	NA	NA	TRBJ2-5	TGTGCCTGGAGTGCCGCAGGAGGCACCCAGTACTTC	CAWSAAGGTQYF
TRBV10-3	NA	TRBD2	TRBJ2-5	TGTGCCATCAGTGACGCGGGACTAGATTCCGTTGATGAGACCCAGTACTTC	CAISDAGLDSVDETQYF
TRBV2	NA	NA	TRBJ1-2	TGTGCCAGCAGTGCAGGGGAGAGTGGCTACACCTTC	CASSAGESGYTF
TRBV30	NA	TRBD1	TRBJ2-3	TGTGCCGGCAGGGGGCGCAGCACAGATACGCAGTATTTT	CAGRGRSTDTQYF
TRBV5-1	NA	NA	TRBJ2-5	TGCGCCAGCAGCTTAAACCGGGACCTCAAAGGGGAGACCCAGTACTTC	CASSLNRDLKGETQYF
TRBV5-4	NA	TRBD1	TRBJ1-2	TGTGCCAGCAGACCGGGACAGGGACACTTTGGGACATATGGCTACACCTTC	CASRPGQGHFGTYGYTF
TRBV30	few	NA	TRBJ2-1	TGTGCCTGGAGTGTAGGGGGGAGGGTAAATGAGCAGTTCTTC	CAWSVGGRVNEQFF
TRBV7-2	few	TRBD1	TRBJ2-5	TGTGCCAGCATCCGGGACAGGGGACAGACCCAGTACTTC	CASIRDRGQTQYF
TRBV6-1	NA	TRBD2	TRBJ2-1	TGTGCCAGCAGACGAAGCGGGGGCCCTCGGGAGCAGTTCTTC	CASRRSGGPREQFF
TRBV11-2	NA	NA	TRBJ2-1	TGTGCCAGCAGCAGAGAGTCCCGGGTCCTCAATCCTCAGGTGGAGTTCTTC	CASSRESRVLNPQVEFF
TRBV7-3	few	TRBD2	TRBJ2-1	TGTGCCAGCAGCCCGCTAGCGGGGCCGCCTTACAATGAGCAGTTCTTC	CASSPLAGPPYNEQFF
TRBV5-1	NA	NA	TRBJ2-3	TGCGCCAGCAGCTTGGAAGCGGGCAGAAGCACAGATACGCAGTATTTT	CASSLEAGRSTDTQYF
TRBV7-3	NA	TRBD2	TRBJ2-2	TGTGCCAGTTCCGGGACTAGGGCCGGGGAGCTGTTTTTT	CASSGTRAGELFF
TRBV7-2	NA	TRBD2	TRBJ2-2	TGTGCCAGCAGCCCGGGACTAGCGGTCCTCGGGGAGCTGTTTTTT	CASSPGLAVLGELFF
TRBV30	NA	TRBD2	TRBJ2-5	TGTGCCTGGACCCTGAGACTAGCGGGAGGGCAAGAGACCCAGTACTTC	CAWTLRLAGGQETQYF
TRBV7-9	NA	NA	TRBJ1-2	TGTGCCAGCAGCCCCGACAGAGACTATGGCTACACCTTC	CASSPDRDYGYTF
TRBV7-9	NA	TRBD2	TRBJ2-1	TGTGCCAGCAGCTCCCCGTGGGGCGGGAGCGTCGACAATGAGCAGTTCTTC	CASSSPWGGSVDNEQFF
TRBV10-3	few	NA	TRBJ2-1	TGTGCCATCAGTGAGACAGAGGGCCACAATGAGCAGTTCTTC	CAISETEGHNEQFF
TRBV30	few	TRBD2	TRBJ2-3	TGTGCCTGGAGTGTGGCTAGCGGCCTCTATACGCAGTATTTT	CAWSVASGLYTQYF
TRBV2	few	TRBD1	TRBJ2-5	TGTGCCAGCAGGGGACAGGGAGGGAGAGAGACCCAGTACTTC	CASRGQGGRETQYF
TRBV9	NA	NA	TRBJ2-5	TGTGCCAGCAGCGTAGCAGGGGGGCCAGAGACCCAGTACTTC	CASSVAGGPETQYF
TRBV29-1	few	TRBD2	TRBJ2-1	TGCAGCGCAATACTCGGGACTAGCGGTCGTCAGTTCTTC	CSAILGTSGRQFF
TRBV14	few	NA	TRBJ2-1	TGTGCCAGCAGCCCCCCGGGACATATCTCCTACAATGAGCAGTTCTTC	CASSPPGHISYNEQFF
TRBV5-4	few	TRBD2	TRBJ2-1	TGTGCCAGCAGCGGGGGTGCGGGAGGGCCCAACAATGAGCAGTTCTTC	CASSGGAGGPNNEQFF
TRBV27	NA	NA	TRBJ2-1	TGTGCCAGCAGTCTCCGACAGATCCTCAGGAGCTCCTACAATGAGCAGTTCTTC	CASSLRQILRSSYNEQFF
TRBV29-1	NA	TRBD1	TRBJ1-1	TGCAGCGGTGAGGACAGGGCGGGCACTGAAGCTTTCTTT	CSGEDRAGTEAFF
TRBV30	NA	TRBD1	TRBJ1-1	TGTGCCCGGAGTGTACGGCGGACAGGGGACACTGAAGCTTTCTTT	CARSVRRTGDTEAFF
TRBV6-5	NA	NA	TRBJ2-1	TGTGCCAGCAGTAGGACACCATCCTACAATGAGCAGTTCTTC	CASSRTPSYNEQFF
TRBV7-2	NA	NA	TRBJ2-5	TGTGCCAGCAGCCCTAGGTGGGTTCAAGAGACCCAGTACTTC	CASSPRWVQETQYF
TRBV6-5	few	TRBD1	TRBJ1-1	TGTGCCAGCAGCTCCACAGGGGGCACTGAAGCTTTCTTT	CASSSTGGTEAFF
TRBV6-1	NA	NA	TRBJ2-3	TGTGCCAGCAGTGAAGCCCGGGACGGGGCCAGGCCAGATACGCAGTATTTT	CASSEARDGARPDTQYF
TRBV4-1	few	TRBD2	TRBJ2-3	TGCGCCAGCAGCGCGAGCGGGGGCCGGGATACGCAGTATTTT	CASSASGGRDTQYF
TRBV9	few	TRBD1	TRBJ1-2	TGTGCCAGCAGCGCCCCGACAGGGTTGCATGGCTACACCTTC	CASSAPTGLHGYTF
TRBV29-1	NA	NA	TRBJ2-3	TGCAGCGTTGTATCCTCCGGGGATACGCAGTATTTT	CSVVSSGDTQYF
TRBV29-1	NA	TRBD1	TRBJ2-2	TGCAGCGTTGCCGTCAGGGGGCTTAACGGGGAGCTGTTTTTT	CSVAVRGLNGELFF
TRBV4-3	few	NA	TRBJ1-1	TGCGCCAGCAGCCAAGGTGGAGGACGTTTGACTGAAGCTTTCTTT	CASSQGGGRLTEAFF
TRBV30	NA	NA	TRBJ2-5	TGTGCCTGGGGACAGAGCCAAGAGACCCAGTACTTC	CAWGQSQETQYF
TRBV13	few	NA	TRBJ1-4	TGTGCCAGCAGCAGCAGGGGCCCTGGGGAAAAACTGTTTTTT	CASSSRGPGEKLFF
TRBV14	few	TRBD2	TRBJ2-1	TGTGCCAGCAGCCAAGATCCCCTCCTAGCGGGAGTTCCGCCTGAGCAGTTCTTC	CASSQDPLLAGVPPEQFF
TRBV6-1	few	NA	TRBJ2-3	TGTGCCAGCAGTGCCGGGTCGTCTCAGGGCACAGATACGCAGTATTTT	CASSAGSSQGTDTQYF
TRBV6-6	few	NA	TRBJ1-2	TGTGCCAGCAGTTACTCGTACAAAGAGGGCTACACCTTC	CASSYSYKEGYTF
TRBV30	few	NA	TRBJ1-3	TGTGCCTGGAGGGGATACAGGCCCGGAAACACCATATATTTT	CAWRGYRPGNTIYF
TRBV15	NA	TRBD2	TRBJ2-7	TGTGCCACCAGCAGAGATTCGGGGGGAAACTACGAGCAGTACTTC	CATSRDSGGNYEQYF
TRBV18	NA	NA	TRBJ2-3	TGTGCCAGCTCACCATTTGATACGCAGTATTTT	CASSPFDTQYF
TRBV27	NA	NA	TRBJ1-2	TGTGCCAGCAGTTTAGGACAGCACTTAGGGGGCTACACCTTC	CASSLGQHLGGYTF
TRBV7-6	NA	NA	TRBJ2-1	TGTGCCAGCAGCTTGCCAGCTTCGAATGAGCAGTTCTTC	CASSLPASNEQFF
TRBV5-6	NA	TRBD1	TRBJ2-2	TGTGCCAGCAGCTTGTACAGGACAGGGGACACCGGGGAGCTGTTTTTT	CASSLYRTGDTGELFF